This T cell receptor (beta chain) came from a study of blood T cells in healthy people across ages. The second PCR ran roughly 6 to 12 cycles with a sample-barcoded 5' primer and J-beta primers. TCRdb re-derived calls from the 5' RACE reads in MiXCR, one entry per CDR3 protein. The sample consists of about 830,000 distinct CDR3 sequences, around two thirds of them appearing once. In germline, CDR1 is DFQATT, CDR2 SNEGSKA (reference sequence). This CDR3 spans 14 amino acids. Trimming took off 5 bases at V and 0 bases at J, with 13 bases between the two ends. Source material: blood. The sequence was collected from a man younger than 40 in good health. The chain is built from TRBV20-1 and TRBJ2-5; tentatively, D is TRBD1 (6 bases). CDR3 in amino acids: CSASPGHYQETQYF. The CDR3 DNA sequence: TGCAGTGCTTCCCCGGGACACTACCAAGAGACCCAGTACTTC.